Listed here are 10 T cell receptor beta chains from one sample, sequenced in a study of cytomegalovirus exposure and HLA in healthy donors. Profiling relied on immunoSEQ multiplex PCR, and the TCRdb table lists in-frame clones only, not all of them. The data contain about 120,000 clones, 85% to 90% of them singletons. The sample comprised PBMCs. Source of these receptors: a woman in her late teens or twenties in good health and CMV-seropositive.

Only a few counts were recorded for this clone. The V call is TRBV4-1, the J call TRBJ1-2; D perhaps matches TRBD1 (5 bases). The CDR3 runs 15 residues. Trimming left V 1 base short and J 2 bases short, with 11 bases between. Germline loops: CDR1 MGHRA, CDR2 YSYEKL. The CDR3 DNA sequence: TGCGCCAGCAGCCAAGTGGGGCGGACGAACTATGGCTACACCTTC. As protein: CASSQVGRTNYGYTF.

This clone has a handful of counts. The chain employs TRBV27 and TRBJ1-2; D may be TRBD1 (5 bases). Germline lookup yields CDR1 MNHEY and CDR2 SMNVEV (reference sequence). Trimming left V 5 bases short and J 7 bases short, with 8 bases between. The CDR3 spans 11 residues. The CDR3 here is CASSQGSGYTF. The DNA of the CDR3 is TGTGCCAGCAGTCAGGGCAGTGGCTACACCTTC.

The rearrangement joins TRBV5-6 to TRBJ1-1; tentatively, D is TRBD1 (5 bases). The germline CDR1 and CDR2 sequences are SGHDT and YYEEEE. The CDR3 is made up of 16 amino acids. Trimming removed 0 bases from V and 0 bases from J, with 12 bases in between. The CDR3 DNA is TGTGCCAGCAGCTTGGGGTTGGCAGGGCTGAACACTGAAGCTTTCTTT. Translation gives CASSLGLAGLNTEAFF. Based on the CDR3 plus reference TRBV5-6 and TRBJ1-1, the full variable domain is DAGVTQSPTHLIKTRGQQVTLRCSPKSGHDTVSWYQQALGQGPQFIFQYYEEEERQRGNFPDRFSGHQFPNYSSELNVNALLLGDSALYLCASSLGLAGLNTEAFFGQGTRLTVV.

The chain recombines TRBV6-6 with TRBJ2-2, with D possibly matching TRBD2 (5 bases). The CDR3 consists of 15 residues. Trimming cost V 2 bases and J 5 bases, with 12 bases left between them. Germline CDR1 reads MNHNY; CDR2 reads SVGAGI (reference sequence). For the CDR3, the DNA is TGTGCCAGCAGTTACGGAACTAGTCCGACCGGGGAGCTGTTTTTT. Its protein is CASSYGTSPTGELFF.

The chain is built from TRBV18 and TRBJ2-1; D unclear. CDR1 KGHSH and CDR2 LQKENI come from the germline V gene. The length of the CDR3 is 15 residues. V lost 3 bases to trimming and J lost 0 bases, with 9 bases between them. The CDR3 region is CASSPQQDSYNEQFF. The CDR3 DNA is TGTGCCAGCTCACCCCAACAAGACTCCTACAATGAGCAGTTCTTC.

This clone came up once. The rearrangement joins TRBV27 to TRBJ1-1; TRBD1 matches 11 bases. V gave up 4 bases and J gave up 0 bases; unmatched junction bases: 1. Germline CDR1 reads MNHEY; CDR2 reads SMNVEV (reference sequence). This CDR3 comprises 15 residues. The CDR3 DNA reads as TGTGCCAGCAGTTGGGACAGGGGGGTGAACACTGAAGCTTTCTTT. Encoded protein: CASSWDRGVNTEAFF.

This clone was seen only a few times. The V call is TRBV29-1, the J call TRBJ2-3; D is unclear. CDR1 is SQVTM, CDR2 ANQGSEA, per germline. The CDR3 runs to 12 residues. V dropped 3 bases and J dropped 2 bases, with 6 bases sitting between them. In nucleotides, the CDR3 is TGCAGCGTTGATGCGGCCACAGATACGCAGTATTTT. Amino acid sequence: CSVDAATDTQYF.

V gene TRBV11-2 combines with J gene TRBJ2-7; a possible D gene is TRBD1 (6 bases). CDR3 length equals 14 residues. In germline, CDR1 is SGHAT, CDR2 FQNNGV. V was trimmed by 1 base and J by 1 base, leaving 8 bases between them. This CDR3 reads CASSLGTESYEQYF. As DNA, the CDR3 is TGTGCCAGCAGCTTAGGGACAGAATCCTACGAGCAGTACTTC.

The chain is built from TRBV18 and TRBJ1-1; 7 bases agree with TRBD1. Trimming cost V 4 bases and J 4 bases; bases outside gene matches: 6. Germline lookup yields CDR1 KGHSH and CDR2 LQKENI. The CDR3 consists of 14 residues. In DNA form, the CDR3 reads TGTGCCAGCTCACGCTCAGGGGACAGCACTGAAGCTTTCTTT. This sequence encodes CASSRSGDSTEAFF. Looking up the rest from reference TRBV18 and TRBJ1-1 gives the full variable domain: NAGVMQNPRHLVRRRGQEARLRCSPMKGHSHVYWYRQLPEEGLKFMVYLQKENIIDESGMPKERFSAEFPKEGPSILRIQQVVRGDSAAYFCASSRSGDSTEAFFGQGTRLTVV.

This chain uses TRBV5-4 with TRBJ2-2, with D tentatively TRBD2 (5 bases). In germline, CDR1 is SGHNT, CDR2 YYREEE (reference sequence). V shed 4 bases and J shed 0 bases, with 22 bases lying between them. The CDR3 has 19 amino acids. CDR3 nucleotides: TGTGCCAGCAGCGATAGGAGAAGCGGTCGGAGAGCGAACACCGGGGAGCTGTTTTTT. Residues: CASSDRRSGRRANTGELFF.